This passage covers 15 T cell receptor beta chains from one sample sequenced in a study of blood T cell repertoires in COVID-19. Repertoires were generated with immunoSEQ multiplex PCR, while TCRdb's copy carries only in-frame clones and drops some. The sample has a few hundred thousand clones; 86% are singletons. The sample comprised peripheral blood. All receptors derive from a man between 45 and 60 years old with acute or convalescent COVID-19.

This clone has a single count. The V and J genes are TRBV5-5 and TRBJ2-4; the match to TRBD1 covers 9 bases. CDR3 length equals 12 residues. The V and J ends lost 9 bases and 8 bases, in that order; junction bases with no gene match: 6. Germline V gene lookup returns CDR1 SGHKS and CDR2 YYEKEE (reference sequence). CDR3: CATWGQGHIQYF. In nucleotides, the CDR3 is TGTGCCACCTGGGGACAGGGACACATTCAGTACTTC.

The genes are TRBV6-5 and TRBJ1-4; D ambiguous. The V gene's germline CDR1 is MNHEY and CDR2 SVGAGI. The CDR3 covers 13 residues. V lost 8 bases to trimming and J lost 8 bases, with 15 bases between them. CDR3 residues: CASSGRQSEKLFF. The CDR3 region has the DNA TGTGCCAGCTCAGGCCGACAATCGGAAAAACTGTTTTTT.

This rearrangement joins TRBV19 to TRBJ1-2; D might be TRBD1 (6 bases). The CDR3 sequence is 14 residues long. Trimming shortened V by 5 bases and J by 2 bases, and 12 bases separated the two germline ends. Germline CDR1 reads LNHDA; CDR2 reads SQIVND (reference sequence). CDR3 loop: CASSSRGPNYGYTF. In DNA form, the CDR3 reads TGTGCCAGTAGTTCCAGGGGTCCCAACTATGGCTACACCTTC.

The chain joins TRBV10-2 to TRBJ1-2, with D possibly TRBD1 on 5 matching bases. V lost 6 bases and J lost 2, with 16 bases in between. Looked up from germline, CDR1 is WSHSY and CDR2 is SAAADI. The CDR3 runs 15 residues. CDR3 residues: CASRGGVNQNYGYTF. In nucleotides, the CDR3 is TGCGCCAGCAGGGGAGGGGTGAACCAGAACTATGGCTACACCTTC.

CDR3 amino acids: CAISHETENTEAFF. The CDR3 DNA reads as TGTGCCATCAGTCACGAGACAGAGAACACTGAAGCTTTCTTT. J is TRBJ1-1 and V is TRBV10-3, with a tentative D call TRBD1 (5 bases). The CDR3 has 14 residues. Germline V lookup: CDR1 ENHRY, CDR2 SYGVKD. Between the trimmed V and J ends, which lost 5 bases and 1 base, there was a span of 11 bases.

The chain couples TRBV18 to TRBJ1-1, with D tentatively TRBD1 (5 bases). The germline gives CDR1 KGHSH, CDR2 LQKENI. V shed 3 bases and J shed 3 bases, with 8 bases lying between them. The CDR3 totals 13 residues. CDR3 sequence: CASSPARDTEAFF. The CDR3 nucleotides read TGTGCCAGCTCACCGGCCAGGGACACTGAAGCTTTCTTT.

V gene TRBV7-2 combines with J gene TRBJ1-5; D is ambiguous. Germline-derived CDR1 and CDR2 are SGHTA and FQGNSA. The CDR3 consists of 13 residues. Trimming took 4 bases from V and 6 from J, leaving 10 bases between them. The CDR3 region is CASSSQTAQPQHF. CDR3 bases: TGTGCCAGCAGCTCGCAGACTGCTCAGCCCCAGCATTTT.

The chain employs TRBV6-5 and TRBJ1-3; 7 nucleotides line up with TRBD1. This CDR3 is 14 amino acids long. Looked up from germline, CDR1 is MNHEY and CDR2 is SVGAGI. The J segment lost 4 bases and the V segment lost 6 bases, leaving 6 bases of the junction unmatched. CDR3 protein: CASSLTGRGNTIYF. The CDR3 DNA reads as TGTGCCAGCAGCCTGACAGGGCGCGGAAACACCATATATTTT.

The genes are TRBV10-1 and TRBJ2-5, with D maybe TRBD1 (5 bases). CDR3 length: 13 amino acids. Germline V gives CDR1 WNHNN, CDR2 SYGVQD (reference sequence). V was cut by 3 bases and J by 3 bases, with 8 bases left in between. The CDR3 region is CASSEGVEETQYF. The CDR3 region has the DNA TGCGCCAGCAGTGAAGGGGTAGAAGAGACCCAGTACTTC.

The chain recombines TRBV9 with TRBJ2-7; 9 bases fit TRBD1. The ends lost 4 bases at V and 3 bases at J; junction bases unmatched: 5. Per germline, CDR1 SGDLS and CDR2 YYNGEE. The CDR3 is 14 residues long. The CDR3 nucleotides read TGTGCCAGCAGCCCGGGGACAGGGAACTACGAGCAGTACTTC. It codes for CASSPGTGNYEQYF.

The chain has TRBV11-2 and TRBJ2-1, with 10 bases lining up with TRBD1. CDR1 is SGHAT and CDR2 is FQNNGV in the germline V gene. The CDR3 runs 14 residues. Trimming at V came to 10 bases and at J to 8 bases, leaving 11 bases not matched to a gene. The CDR3: CATKPGQGMDEQFF. As DNA, the CDR3 is TGTGCCACGAAACCGGGACAGGGGATGGATGAGCAGTTCTTC.

CDR3 sequence (DNA): TGTGCCAGCGGAGTCTTTCCCCCTTCTGAAGCTTTCTTT. It codes for CASGVFPPSEAFF. J is TRBJ1-1 and V is TRBV18; D remains unclear. This CDR3 spans 13 amino acids. The germline gives CDR1 KGHSH, CDR2 LQKENI. Trimming removed 8 bases from V and 6 bases from J, with 16 bases in between. The variable domain in full, completed from reference TRBV18 and TRBJ1-1, reads NAGVMQNPRHLVRRRGQEARLRCSPMKGHSHVYWYRQLPEEGLKFMVYLQKENIIDESGMPKERFSAEFPKEGPSILRIQQVVRGDSAAYFCASGVFPPSEAFFGQGTRLTVV.

This chain connects TRBV7-8 to TRBJ1-1; 8 bases align to TRBD1. The CDR3 length is 14 residues. J gave up 4 bases and V 1 base, and 2 bases lay outside the gene matches. CDR1 is SGHVS, CDR2 FQNEAQ, per germline. The CDR3 sequence is CASSLVQGATEAFF. CDR3 coding DNA: TGTGCCAGCAGCTTAGTTCAGGGGGCCACTGAAGCTTTCTTT.

This chain joins TRBV25-1 and TRBJ1-1; TRBD1 agrees at 7 bases. This CDR3 region has 15 residues. V was pared by 3 bases and J by 0 bases, with 4 bases of the junction left unmatched. In germline, CDR1 is MGHDK, CDR2 SYGVNS. The CDR3 spells CASSDPTGMNTEAFF. The CDR3 nucleotides are TGTGCCAGCAGTGACCCGACAGGGATGAACACTGAAGCTTTCTTT.

The J gene is TRBJ1-5, the V gene TRBV11-2; no definite D call. V was clipped by 1 base and J by 5 bases, with 6 bases between them. CDR1 is SGHAT and CDR2 is FQNNGV in the germline V gene. This CDR3 is built from 13 residues. Written as DNA, the CDR3 is TGTGCCAGCAGCTTAGGAACACATCAGCCCCAGCATTTT. Residues: CASSLGTHQPQHF.